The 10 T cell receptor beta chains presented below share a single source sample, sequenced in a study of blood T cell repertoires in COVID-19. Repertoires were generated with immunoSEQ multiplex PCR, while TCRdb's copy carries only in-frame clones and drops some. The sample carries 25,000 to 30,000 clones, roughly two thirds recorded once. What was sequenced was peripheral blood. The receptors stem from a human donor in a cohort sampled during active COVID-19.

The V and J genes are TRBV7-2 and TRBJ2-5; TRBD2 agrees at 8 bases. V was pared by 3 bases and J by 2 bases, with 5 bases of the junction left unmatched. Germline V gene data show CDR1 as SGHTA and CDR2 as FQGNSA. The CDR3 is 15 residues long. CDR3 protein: CASSFQASGQETQYF. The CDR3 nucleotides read TGTGCCAGCAGCTTCCAGGCTAGCGGGCAAGAGACCCAGTACTTC.

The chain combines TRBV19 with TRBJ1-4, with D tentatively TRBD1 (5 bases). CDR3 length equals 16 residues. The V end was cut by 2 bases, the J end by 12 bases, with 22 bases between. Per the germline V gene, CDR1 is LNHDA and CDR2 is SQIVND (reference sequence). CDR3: CASSIKGRRGEGELFF. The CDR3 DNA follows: TGTGCCAGTAGTATAAAGGGACGAAGAGGGGAGGGAGAACTGTTTTTT.

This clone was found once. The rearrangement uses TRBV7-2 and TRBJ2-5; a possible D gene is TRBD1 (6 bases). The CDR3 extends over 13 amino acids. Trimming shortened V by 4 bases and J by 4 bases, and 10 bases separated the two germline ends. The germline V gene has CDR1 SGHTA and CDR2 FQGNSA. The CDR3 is CASSSNRVETQYF. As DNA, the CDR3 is TGTGCCAGCAGCTCGAACAGGGTAGAGACCCAGTACTTC.

The CDR3: CASSRQGDYGYTF. CDR3 DNA: TGTGCCAGCAGCCGACAGGGTGACTATGGCTACACCTTC. This chain joins TRBV7-2 and TRBJ1-2; 7 bases are a match to TRBD1. J lost 3 bases, V lost 5 bases, and 3 bases had no gene match. The CDR3 runs to 13 residues. CDR1 SGHTA and CDR2 FQGNSA come from the germline V gene.

In DNA, the CDR3 is TGTGCCAGCAGCTTAATCCAGGGCCAAGAGACCCAGTACTTC. It encodes CASSLIQGQETQYF. The V and J genes are TRBV11-2 and TRBJ2-5; a possible D gene is TRBD1 (5 bases). The germline V and J ends were trimmed by 2 bases and 1 base, with 8 bases remaining between them. CDR1 is SGHAT and CDR2 is FQNNGV in the germline V gene. The CDR3 contains 14 residues.

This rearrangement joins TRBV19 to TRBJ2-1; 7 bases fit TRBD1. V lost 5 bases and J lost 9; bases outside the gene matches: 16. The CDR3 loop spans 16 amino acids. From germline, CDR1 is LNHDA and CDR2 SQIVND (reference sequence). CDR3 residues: CASSVSRGRDTSEQFF. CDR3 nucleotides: TGTGCCAGTAGTGTATCGAGGGGGCGAGATACCTCTGAGCAGTTCTTC.

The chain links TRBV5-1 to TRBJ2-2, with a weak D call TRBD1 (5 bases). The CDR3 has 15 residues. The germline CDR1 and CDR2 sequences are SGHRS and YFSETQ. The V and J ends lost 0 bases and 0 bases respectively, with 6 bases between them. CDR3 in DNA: TGCGCCAGCAGCTTGGGGGGCGCGAACACCGGGGAGCTGTTTTTT. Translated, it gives CASSLGGANTGELFF.

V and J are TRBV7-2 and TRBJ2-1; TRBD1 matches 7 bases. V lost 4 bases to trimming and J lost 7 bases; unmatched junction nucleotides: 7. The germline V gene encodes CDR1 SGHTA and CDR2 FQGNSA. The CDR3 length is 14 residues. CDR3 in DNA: TGTGCCAGCAGCTGGGACAGCCTCGGAAATGAGCAGTTCTTC. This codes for CASSWDSLGNEQFF.

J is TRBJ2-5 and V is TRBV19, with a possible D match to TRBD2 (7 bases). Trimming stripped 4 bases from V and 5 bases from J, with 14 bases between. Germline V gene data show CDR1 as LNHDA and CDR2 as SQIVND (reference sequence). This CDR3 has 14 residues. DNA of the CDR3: TGTGCCAGTAGTAGGGGGGGGCTCGAGGAGACCCAGTACTTC. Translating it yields CASSRGGLEETQYF.

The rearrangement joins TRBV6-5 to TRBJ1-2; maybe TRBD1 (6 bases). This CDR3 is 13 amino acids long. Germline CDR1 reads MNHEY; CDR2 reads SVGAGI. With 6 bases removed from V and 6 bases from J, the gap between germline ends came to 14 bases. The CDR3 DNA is TGTGCCAGCAGGCCGAACAGGGTCAATGGCTACACCTTC. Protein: CASRPNRVNGYTF.